This T cell receptor beta chain is from a study of cytomegalovirus exposure and HLA in healthy donors. Overall study context: Earlier sequencing of 150 million to 200 million T cells yielded 120 million or so unique TCR beta sequences. Regarding the study as a whole: Listed as cytomegalovirus-associated were 164 TCR beta chains. For most TCR beta V segments, an earlier analysis put the productive rate at about 87% or about 30% of the time.

A remark on this clone: Its antigen remains unidentified.

The primer mix had 60 Vbeta and 13 Jbeta primers. The method was immunoSEQ multiplex PCR; TCRdb's version includes in-frame clones alone and lacks a portion of them. The repertoire has roughly 100,000 clones, around 15% of them found once; the top ten carry roughly 0.79%. The CDR3 consists of 14 residues. Germline loops: CDR1 LGHNA, CDR2 YSLEER. With V trimmed by 4 bases and J by 9 bases, 9 bases remained unmatched. The clonotype was recovered from a female donor in good health and CMV-seronegative. The source material was PBMCs. This chain links TRBV4-3 with TRBJ2-1; 7 bases match TRBD1. CDR3 region: CASSPEERGLEQFF. CDR3 coding DNA: TGCGCCAGCAGCCCCGAAGAAAGGGGGCTTGAGCAGTTCTTC.